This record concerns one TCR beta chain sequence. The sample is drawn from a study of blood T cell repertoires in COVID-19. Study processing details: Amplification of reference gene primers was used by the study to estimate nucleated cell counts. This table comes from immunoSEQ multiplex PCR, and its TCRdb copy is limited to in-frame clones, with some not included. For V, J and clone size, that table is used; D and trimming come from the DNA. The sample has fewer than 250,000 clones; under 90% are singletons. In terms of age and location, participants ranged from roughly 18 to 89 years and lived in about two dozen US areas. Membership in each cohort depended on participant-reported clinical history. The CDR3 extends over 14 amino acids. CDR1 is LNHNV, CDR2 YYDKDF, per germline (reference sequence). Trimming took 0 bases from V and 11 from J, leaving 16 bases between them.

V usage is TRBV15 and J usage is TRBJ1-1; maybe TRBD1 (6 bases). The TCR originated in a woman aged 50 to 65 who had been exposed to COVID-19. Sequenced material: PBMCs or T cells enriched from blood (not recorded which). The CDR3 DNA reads TGTGCCACCAGCAGAGATATGGGGGCCGCCGGGGCTTTCTTT. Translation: CATSRDMGAAGAFF.